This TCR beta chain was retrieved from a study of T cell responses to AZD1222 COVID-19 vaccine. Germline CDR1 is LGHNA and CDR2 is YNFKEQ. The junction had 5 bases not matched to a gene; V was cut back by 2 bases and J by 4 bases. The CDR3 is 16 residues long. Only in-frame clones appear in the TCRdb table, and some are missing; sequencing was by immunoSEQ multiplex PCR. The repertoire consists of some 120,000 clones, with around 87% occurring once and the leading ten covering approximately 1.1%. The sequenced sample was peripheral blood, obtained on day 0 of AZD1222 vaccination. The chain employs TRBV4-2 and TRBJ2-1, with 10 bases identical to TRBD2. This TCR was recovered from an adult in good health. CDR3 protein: CASSQLAGARYNEQFF. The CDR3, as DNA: TGTGCCAGCAGCCAACTAGCGGGGGCGAGATACAATGAGCAGTTCTTC.